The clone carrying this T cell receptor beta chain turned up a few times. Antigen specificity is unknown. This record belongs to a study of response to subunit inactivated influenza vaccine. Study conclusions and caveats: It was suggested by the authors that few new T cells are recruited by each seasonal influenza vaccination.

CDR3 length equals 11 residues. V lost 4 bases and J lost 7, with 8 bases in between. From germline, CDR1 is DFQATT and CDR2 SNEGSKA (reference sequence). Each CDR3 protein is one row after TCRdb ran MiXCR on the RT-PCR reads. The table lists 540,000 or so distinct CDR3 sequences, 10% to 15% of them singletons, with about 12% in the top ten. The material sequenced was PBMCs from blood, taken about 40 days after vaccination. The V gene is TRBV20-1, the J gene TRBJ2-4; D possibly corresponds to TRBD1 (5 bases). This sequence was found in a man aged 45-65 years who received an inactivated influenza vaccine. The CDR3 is CSATKGNIQYF. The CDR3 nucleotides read TGCAGTGCTACGAAGGGGAACATTCAGTACTTC.